The 2 T cell receptor beta chains given below trace back to one sample, sequenced in a study of neurological immune-mediated disorders. MiXCR, run by TCRdb on the 5' RACE reads, gives a single entry per CDR3 protein. The repertoire holds 50,000 to 80,000 distinct CDR3 sequences, with 3% to 3.5% as singletons. Source material: PBMCs. The receptors shown here come from a man between 35 and 55 years old with multiple sclerosis.

This clonotype has just a few counts. The chain couples TRBV14 to TRBJ2-1; TRBD2 matches at 11 bases. The V and J ends lost 5 bases and 4 bases, in that order; junction bases with no gene match: 4. The germline CDR1 and CDR2 sequences are SGHDN and FVKESK. This CDR3 has 15 amino acids. CDR3 DNA: TGTGCCAGCAGCGAAGGGACTAGCGGATACAATGAGCAGTTCTTC. Its translation is CASSEGTSGYNEQFF.

This clonotype has only a few counts. This chain joins TRBV19 and TRBJ2-7; possibly TRBD1 for D (5 bases). Trimming removed 6 bases at V and 0 bases at J, with 9 bases between. CDR1 is LNHDA, CDR2 SQIVND, per germline (reference sequence). The CDR3 length is 13 residues. This CDR3 is CASRDISSYEQYF. In DNA, the CDR3 is TGTGCCAGTAGGGACATCTCCTCCTACGAGCAGTACTTC.